The next 18 T cell receptor beta chains were all read from a single sample in a study of radiotherapy plus CTLA-4 blockade in lung cancer. Generated by immunoSEQ multiplex PCR, the TCRdb table keeps only in-frame clones and is missing some. The sample carries tens of thousands of clones, about 87% recorded once. This material consisted of peripheral blood, taken from a patient treated with radiotherapy plus ipilimumab. Receptors were obtained from a human donor with non-small cell lung cancer who had stable disease on radiotherapy plus ipilimumab.

The table lists this clone with a few counts. The V and J genes are TRBV9 and TRBJ1-3; tentatively, D is TRBD1 (6 bases). V shed 2 bases and J shed 2 bases, with 8 bases lying between them. The CDR3 length is 14 residues. Per the germline V gene, CDR1 is SGDLS and CDR2 is YYNGEE. The CDR3 is CASSVGTPGNTIYF. In DNA, the CDR3 is TGTGCCAGCAGCGTGGGGACACCTGGAAACACCATATATTTT.

V and J are TRBV6-1 and TRBJ2-2; TRBD2 might be the D (6 bases). This CDR3 is 14 amino acids long. The germline V gene encodes CDR1 MNHNS and CDR2 SASEGT. V dropped 7 bases and J dropped 5 bases, with 14 bases sitting between them. The CDR3 region has the DNA TGTGCCAGCAACTGGAATAGCGGTACCGGGGAGCTGTTTTTT. Translating it yields CASNWNSGTGELFF.

The chain is built from TRBV18 and TRBJ2-7, with a weak D call TRBD1 (6 bases). Trimming removed 3 bases from V and 3 bases from J, with 12 bases in between. Germline-derived CDR1 and CDR2 are KGHSH and LQKENI. This CDR3 region has 14 residues. In DNA form, the CDR3 reads TGTGCCAGCTCACCTCAGGACAGATACTACGAGCAGTACTTC. It specifies CASSPQDRYYEQYF.

The chain combines TRBV9 with TRBJ1-4; a possible D gene is TRBD1 (5 bases). Trimming shortened V by 3 bases and J by 7 bases, and 13 bases separated the two germline ends. This CDR3 contains 14 residues. CDR1 and CDR2 from the germline V gene are SGDLS and YYNGEE. In DNA form, the CDR3 reads TGTGCCAGCAGCGACGGGGGGATAGGTGAAAAACTGTTTTTT. Translating gives CASSDGGIGEKLFF. The variable domain in full, with the rest retrieved from reference TRBV9 and TRBJ1-4, is DSGVTQTPKHLITATGQRVTLRCSPRSGDLSVYWYQQSLDQGLQFLIQYYNGEERAKGNILERFSAQQFPDLHSELNLSSLELGDSALYFCASSDGGIGEKLFFGSGTQLSVL.

The chain recombines TRBV10-1 with TRBJ2-3; TRBD1 or TRBD2 may be the D gene (6 bases each). The CDR3 is 15 residues long. The germline V and J ends were trimmed by 4 bases and 0 bases, with 11 bases remaining between them. Germline CDR1 reads WNHNN; CDR2 reads SYGVQD (reference sequence). As DNA, the CDR3 is TGCGCCAGCAGTGCGGAGGGGGTTAGCACAGATACGCAGTATTTT. This encodes CASSAEGVSTDTQYF.

This chain links TRBV7-7 with TRBJ1-3, with unresolved D. The CDR3 has 14 residues. Between the trimmed V and J ends, which lost 0 bases and 4 bases, there was a span of 7 bases. The germline V gene has CDR1 SSHAT and CDR2 FNYEAQ (reference sequence). In DNA form, the CDR3 reads TGTGCCAGCAGCTTAGCCCACAGAGGAAACACCATATATTTT. Translation gives CASSLAHRGNTIYF.

This chain uses TRBV7-2 with TRBJ2-1; 7 bases fit TRBD2. Germline V lookup: CDR1 SGHTA, CDR2 FQGNSA. The CDR3 spans 16 residues. Trimming at V came to 2 bases and at J to 4 bases, leaving 8 bases not matched to a gene. The CDR3 loop is CASSLSPSGMYNEQFF. DNA of the CDR3: TGTGCCAGCAGCTTATCCCCAAGCGGGATGTACAATGAGCAGTTCTTC.

The rearrangement joins TRBV11-3 to TRBJ2-7, with 8 bases lining up with TRBD2. With 5 bases clipped from V and 6 bases from J, the junction kept 3 bases outside the gene matches. Germline V gives CDR1 SGHNT, CDR2 YENEEA. The CDR3 loop spans 12 amino acids. The CDR3 DNA is TGTGCCAGCAGCCCGAGCGGGAGCGAGCAGTACTTC. Its translation: CASSPSGSEQYF.

This clone was counted a single time. The chain couples TRBV11-2 to TRBJ1-5; 7 bases fit TRBD1. Germline CDR1 SGHAT, CDR2 FQNNGV. The CDR3 totals 14 residues. The J segment lost 4 bases and the V segment lost 0 bases, leaving 0 bases of the junction unmatched. The CDR3 DNA reads as TGTGCCAGCAGCTTAGAGACAGGGAATCAGCCCCAGCATTTT. The encoded protein is CASSLETGNQPQHF.

V gene TRBV6-5 combines with J gene TRBJ2-7; 9 bases are a match to TRBD1. Losses at the gene ends were 5 bases for V and 4 bases for J; bases not matched to a gene: 3. Germline-derived CDR1 and CDR2 are MNHEY and SVGAGI. The CDR3 contains 13 residues. The DNA for the CDR3 is TGTGCCAGCAGTACAGGGGGCGGGTACGAGCAGTACTTC. As protein: CASSTGGGYEQYF.

This clone was seen more than once but under ten times. The chain uses TRBV9 and TRBJ2-5; maybe TRBD2 (6 bases). The V gene lost 0 bases and the J gene lost 0 bases, with 12 bases spanning the gap. The germline V gene has CDR1 SGDLS and CDR2 YYNGEE. This CDR3 spans 16 amino acids. The CDR3 region is CASSVDAGTYQETQYF. CDR3 DNA: TGTGCCAGCAGCGTAGATGCGGGGACGTACCAAGAGACCCAGTACTTC.

In this sample, this clone turned up once. The gene calls are TRBV13 and TRBJ2-2; tentatively, D is TRBD1 (6 bases). This CDR3 is built from 16 residues. The germline V and J ends were trimmed by 3 bases and 4 bases, with 15 bases remaining between them. Germline V gene sequence: CDR1 PRHDT, CDR2 FYEKMQ (reference sequence). The CDR3 region has the DNA TGTGCCAGCAGCTTTCAGGGGCCCTCGGGCACCGGGGAGCTGTTTTTT. It translates to CASSFQGPSGTGELFF.

This clone was seen more than once but under ten times. The chain combines TRBV7-9 with TRBJ2-7; 13 nucleotides line up with TRBD2. Trimming at V came to 3 bases and at J to 3 bases, leaving 14 bases not matched to a gene. Germline-derived CDR1 and CDR2 are SEHNR and FQNEAQ (reference sequence). This CDR3 region has 19 residues. CDR3 region: CASSLSRTSGRAGDYEQYF. The CDR3 bases are TGTGCCAGCAGCTTGTCCCGAACTAGCGGGAGGGCCGGCGACTACGAGCAGTACTTC.

The chain employs TRBV5-1 and TRBJ1-2; D is possibly TRBD1 (5 bases). The germline CDR1 and CDR2 sequences are SGHRS and YFSETQ. The CDR3 is made up of 15 amino acids. Trimming took 3 bases from V and 1 from J, leaving 13 bases between them. Here the CDR3 DNA reads TGCGCCAGCAGCTCTCCGGGACCCAGTAACTATGGCTACACCTTC. Residues: CASSSPGPSNYGYTF.

This chain connects TRBV30 to TRBJ1-5; 7 bases fit TRBD1. Trimming at V came to 0 bases and at J to 6 bases, leaving 23 bases not matched to a gene. The CDR3 covers 20 residues. CDR1 and CDR2 from the germline V gene are GTSNPN and SVGIG (reference sequence). The CDR3 region has the DNA TGTGCCTGGAGTGTTCCCCCGTGGGAGGGGGCGGCGAGGGTGGGTCAGCCCCAGCATTTT. Protein product: CAWSVPPWEGAARVGQPQHF. The complete variable domain, with remaining parts taken from reference TRBV30 and TRBJ1-5, reads SQTIHQWPATLVQPVGSPLSLECTVEGTSNPNLYWYRQAAGRGLQLLFYSVGIGQISSEVPQNLSASRPQDRQFILSSKKLLLSDSGFYLCAWSVPPWEGAARVGQPQHFGDGTRLSIL.

Only a few counts were recorded for this clone. V gene TRBV19 combines with J gene TRBJ2-7, with 11 bases that match TRBD1. Germline V gives CDR1 LNHDA, CDR2 SQIVND (reference sequence). V dropped 5 bases and J dropped 5; count of bases not matched to a gene: 14. The CDR3 is 17 amino acids. The CDR3 sequence: CASSSQPRGQGADEQYF. Written as DNA, the CDR3 is TGTGCCAGTAGTTCCCAACCTCGAGGACAGGGGGCCGACGAGCAGTACTTC.

The chain uses TRBV19 and TRBJ1-2; D is perhaps TRBD1 (6 bases). The germline V gene has CDR1 LNHDA and CDR2 SQIVND (reference sequence). Trimming shortened V by 11 bases and J by 4 bases, and 14 bases separated the two germline ends. The CDR3 contains 12 residues. The CDR3 region is CASRGGLYGYTF. As DNA, the CDR3 is TGTGCCTCAAGAGGGGGGCTCTATGGCTACACCTTC.

The table lists this clone with a few counts. CDR3 sequence: CASSSATGTEGEKLFF. For the CDR3, the DNA is TGTGCCAGCAGCTCCGCGACAGGGACTGAGGGTGAAAAACTGTTTTTT. This chain connects TRBV7-9 to TRBJ1-4; TRBD1 agrees at 7 bases. The germline V gene has CDR1 SEHNR and CDR2 FQNEAQ (reference sequence). V dropped 4 bases and J dropped 7; count of bases not matched to a gene: 12. This CDR3 contains 16 residues.